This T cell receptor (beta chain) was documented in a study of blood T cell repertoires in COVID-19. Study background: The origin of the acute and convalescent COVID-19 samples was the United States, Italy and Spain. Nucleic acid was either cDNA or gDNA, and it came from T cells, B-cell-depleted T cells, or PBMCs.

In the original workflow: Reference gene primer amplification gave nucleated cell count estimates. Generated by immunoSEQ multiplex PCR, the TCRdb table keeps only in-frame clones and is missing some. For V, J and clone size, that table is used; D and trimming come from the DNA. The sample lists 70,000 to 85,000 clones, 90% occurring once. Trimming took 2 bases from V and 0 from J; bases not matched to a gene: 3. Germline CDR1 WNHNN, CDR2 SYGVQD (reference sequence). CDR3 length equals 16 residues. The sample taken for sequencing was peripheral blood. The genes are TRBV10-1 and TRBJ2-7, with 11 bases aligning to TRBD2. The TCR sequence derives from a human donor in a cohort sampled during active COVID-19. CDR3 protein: CASSEPSGRTSYEQYF. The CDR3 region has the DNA TGCGCCAGCAGTGAGCCTAGCGGGAGGACCTCCTACGAGCAGTACTTC.